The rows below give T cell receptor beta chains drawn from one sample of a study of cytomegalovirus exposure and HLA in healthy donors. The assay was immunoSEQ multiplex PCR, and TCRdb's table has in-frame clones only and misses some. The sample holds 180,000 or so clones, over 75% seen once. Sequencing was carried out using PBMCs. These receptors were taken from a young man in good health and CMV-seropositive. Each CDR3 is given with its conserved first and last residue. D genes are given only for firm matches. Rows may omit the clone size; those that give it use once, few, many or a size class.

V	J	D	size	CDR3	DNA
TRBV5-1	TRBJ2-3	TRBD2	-	CASSSGPASGGRADTQYF	TGCGCCAGCAGCTCCGGGCCAGCGAGCGGGGGGAGAGCAGATACGCAGTATTTT
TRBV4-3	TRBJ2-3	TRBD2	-	CASSQGVAGPPDTQYF	TGCGCCAGCAGCCAGGGGGTAGCGGGGCCCCCCGATACGCAGTATTTT
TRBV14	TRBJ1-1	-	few	CASSQTGSPEAFF	TGTGCCAGCAGCCAAACAGGGTCCCCTGAAGCTTTCTTT
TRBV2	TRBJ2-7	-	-	CASTVGADSTYEQYF	TGTGCCAGCACGGTGGGGGCGGATTCAACCTACGAGCAGTACTTC
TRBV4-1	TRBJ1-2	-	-	CASSQDRGAANYGYTF	TGCGCCAGCAGCCAAGATCGGGGGGCGGCTAACTATGGCTACACCTTC
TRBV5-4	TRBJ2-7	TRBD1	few	CASSYRGKYEQYF	TGTGCCAGCAGCTACAGGGGAAAGTACGAGCAGTACTTC
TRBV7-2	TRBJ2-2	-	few	CASRDGTIWSGELFF	TGTGCCAGCAGGGACGGGACAATCTGGTCCGGGGAGCTGTTTTTT
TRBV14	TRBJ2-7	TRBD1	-	CASRGTGTYEQYF	TGTGCCAGCAGAGGGACAGGGACATACGAGCAGTACTTC
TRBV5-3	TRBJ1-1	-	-	CARSSHTGSNTEAFF	TGTGCCAGAAGCTCCCATACAGGTTCGAACACTGAAGCTTTCTTT
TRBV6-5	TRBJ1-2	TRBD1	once	CASSFLQGSYGYTF	TGTGCCAGCAGTTTCTTACAGGGGAGCTATGGCTACACCTTC
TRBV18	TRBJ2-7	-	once	CASATAGPYEQYF	TGTGCCAGCGCAACAGCGGGTCCCTACGAGCAGTACTTC
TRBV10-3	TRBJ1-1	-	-	CAISDELVGAFF	TGTGCCATCAGTGATGAGTTAGTCGGAGCTTTCTTT
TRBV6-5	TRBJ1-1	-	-	CASSYETDTEAFF	TGTGCCAGCAGTTACGAAACAGACACTGAAGCTTTCTTT
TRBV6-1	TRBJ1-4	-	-	CASSDGGKLFF	TGTGCCAGCAGTGATGGAGGAAAACTGTTTTTT
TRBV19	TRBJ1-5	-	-	CASSIGTGNQPQHF	TGTGCCAGTAGTATAGGAACAGGCAATCAGCCCCAGCATTTT
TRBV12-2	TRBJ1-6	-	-	CASRSDSSAGVNNSPLHF	TGTGCAAGTCGCTCCGATTCTTCGGCGGGGGTTAATAATTCACCCCTCCACTTT
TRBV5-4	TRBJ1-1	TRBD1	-	CASSLAGQGHTEAFF	TGTGCCAGCAGCTTGGCGGGACAGGGACACACTGAAGCTTTCTTT
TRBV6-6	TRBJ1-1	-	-	CASRSGGATEAFF	TGTGCCAGCAGGTCCGGGGGGGCAACTGAAGCTTTCTTT
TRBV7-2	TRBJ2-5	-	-	CAAAAQLSTQYF	TGTGCCGCAGCGGCCCAACTCAGCACCCAGTACTTC
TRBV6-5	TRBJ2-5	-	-	CASNPGARETQYF	TGTGCCAGCAACCCCGGAGCACGGGAGACCCAGTACTTC
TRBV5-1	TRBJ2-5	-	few	CASSLVTAGIETQYF	TGCGCCAGCAGCTTAGTGACCGCGGGGATAGAGACCCAGTACTTC
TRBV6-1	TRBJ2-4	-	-	CASSEVSRGGKNIQYF	TGTGCCAGCAGTGAAGTGAGCAGGGGCGGCAAAAACATTCAGTACTTC
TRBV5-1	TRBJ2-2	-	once	CASSTGSNTGELFF	TGCGCCAGCAGCACGGGGTCAAACACCGGGGAGCTGTTTTTT
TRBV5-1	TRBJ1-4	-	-	CASSLGGVDEKLFF	TGCGCCAGCAGCTTGGGGGGGGTAGATGAAAAACTGTTTTTT
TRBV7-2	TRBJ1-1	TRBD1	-	CASSYYSGGTEAFF	TGTGCCAGCAGCTACTATTCAGGGGGCACTGAAGCTTTCTTT
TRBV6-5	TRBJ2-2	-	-	CAIGDLGRTGELFF	TGTGCCATCGGGGACTTGGGGAGGACCGGGGAGCTGTTTTTT
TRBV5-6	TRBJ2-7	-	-	CASSAALRGEQYF	TGTGCCAGCAGCGCTGCTCTGAGAGGCGAGCAGTACTTC
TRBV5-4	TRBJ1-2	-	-	CASSWGGEANYGYTF	TGTGCCAGCAGCTGGGGAGGTGAAGCTAACTATGGCTACACCTTC
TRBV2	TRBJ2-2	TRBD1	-	CASTDRATGELFF	TGTGCCAGCACCGACAGGGCCACCGGGGAGCTGTTTTTT
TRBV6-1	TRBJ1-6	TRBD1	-	CASRRTGENSPLHF	TGTGCCAGCAGGCGAACAGGGGAAAATTCACCCCTCCACTTT
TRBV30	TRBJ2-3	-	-	CAWSVLAYTQYF	TGTGCCTGGAGCGTACTAGCCTATACGCAGTATTTT
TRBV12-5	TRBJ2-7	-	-	CASGLGTAYEQYF	TGTGCTAGTGGTTTGGGCACGGCCTACGAGCAGTACTTC
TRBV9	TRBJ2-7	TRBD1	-	CASSVGGSRDRASYEQYF	TGTGCCAGCAGCGTAGGGGGGAGCCGGGACAGGGCTTCCTACGAGCAGTACTTC
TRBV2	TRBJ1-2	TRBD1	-	CASSRKQGAGGYTF	TGTGCCAGCAGTCGCAAACAGGGGGCGGGAGGCTACACCTTC
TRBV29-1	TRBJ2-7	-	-	CSVEVKGTPYEQYF	TGCAGCGTTGAAGTTAAGGGGACACCCTACGAGCAGTACTTC
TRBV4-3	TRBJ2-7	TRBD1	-	CASSQARQGFEQYF	TGCGCCAGCAGCCAAGCTCGACAGGGGTTCGAGCAGTACTTC
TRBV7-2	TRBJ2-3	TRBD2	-	CASSATSGGYRTDTQYF	TGTGCCAGCAGCGCGACTAGCGGGGGGTACCGCACAGATACGCAGTATTTT